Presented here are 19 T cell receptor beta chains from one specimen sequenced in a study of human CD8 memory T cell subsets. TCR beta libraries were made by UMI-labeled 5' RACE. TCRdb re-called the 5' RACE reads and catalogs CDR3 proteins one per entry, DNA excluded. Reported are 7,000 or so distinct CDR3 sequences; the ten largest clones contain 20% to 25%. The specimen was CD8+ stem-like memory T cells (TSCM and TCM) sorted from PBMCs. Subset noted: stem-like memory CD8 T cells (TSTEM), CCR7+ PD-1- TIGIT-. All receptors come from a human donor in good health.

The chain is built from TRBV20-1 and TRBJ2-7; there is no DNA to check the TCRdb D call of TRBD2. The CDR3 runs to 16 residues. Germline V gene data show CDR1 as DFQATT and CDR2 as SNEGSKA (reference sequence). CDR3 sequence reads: CSARDPAGFNYYEQYF.

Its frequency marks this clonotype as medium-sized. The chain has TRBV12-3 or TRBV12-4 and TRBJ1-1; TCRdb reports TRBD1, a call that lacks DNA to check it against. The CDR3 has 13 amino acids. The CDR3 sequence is CASSLVGEWGAFF.

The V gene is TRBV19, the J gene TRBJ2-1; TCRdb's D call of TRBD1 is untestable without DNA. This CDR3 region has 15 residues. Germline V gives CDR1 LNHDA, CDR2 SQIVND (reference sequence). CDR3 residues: CASSIRQGAHNEQFF.

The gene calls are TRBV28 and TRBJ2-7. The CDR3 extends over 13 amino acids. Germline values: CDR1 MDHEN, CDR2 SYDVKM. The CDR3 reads CASSLREVYEQYF. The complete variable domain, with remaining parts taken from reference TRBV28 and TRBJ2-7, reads DVKVTQSSRYLVKRTGEKVFLECVQDMDHENMFWYRQDPGLGLRLIYFSYDVKMKEKGDIPEGYSVSREKKERFSLILESASTNQTSMYLCASSLREVYEQYFGPGTRLTVT.

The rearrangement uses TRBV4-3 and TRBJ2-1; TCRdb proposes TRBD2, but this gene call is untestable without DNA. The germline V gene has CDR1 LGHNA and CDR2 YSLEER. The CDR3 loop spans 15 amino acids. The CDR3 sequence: CASSQGLAGADEQFF.

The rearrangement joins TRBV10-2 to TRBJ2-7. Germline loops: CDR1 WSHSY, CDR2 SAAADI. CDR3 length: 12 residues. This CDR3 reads CASTDNSYEQYF.

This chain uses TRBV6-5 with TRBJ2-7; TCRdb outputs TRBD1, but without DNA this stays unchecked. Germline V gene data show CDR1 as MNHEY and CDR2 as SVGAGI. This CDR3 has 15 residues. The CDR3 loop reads CASSSGTVGYDEQYF.

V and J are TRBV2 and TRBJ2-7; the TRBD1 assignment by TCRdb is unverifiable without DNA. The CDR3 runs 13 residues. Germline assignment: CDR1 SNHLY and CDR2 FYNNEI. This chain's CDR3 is CASSEPLRYEQYF.

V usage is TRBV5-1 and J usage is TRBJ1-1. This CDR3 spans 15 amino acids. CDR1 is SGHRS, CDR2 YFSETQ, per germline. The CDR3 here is CASSLGQGGGTEAFF. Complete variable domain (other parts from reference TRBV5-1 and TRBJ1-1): KAGVTQTPRYLIKTRGQQVTLSCSPISGHRSVSWYQQTPGQGLQFLFEYFSETQRNKGNFPGRFSGRQFSNSRSEMNVSTLELGDSALYLCASSLGQGGGTEAFFGQGTRLTVV.

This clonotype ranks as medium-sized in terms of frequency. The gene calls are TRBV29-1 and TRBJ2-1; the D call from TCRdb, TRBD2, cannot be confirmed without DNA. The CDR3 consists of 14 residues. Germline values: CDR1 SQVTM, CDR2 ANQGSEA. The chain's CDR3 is CSVAEDLEENEQFF.

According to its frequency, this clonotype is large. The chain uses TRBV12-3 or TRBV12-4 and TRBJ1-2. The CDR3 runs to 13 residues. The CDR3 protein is CASSLSVYYGYTF.

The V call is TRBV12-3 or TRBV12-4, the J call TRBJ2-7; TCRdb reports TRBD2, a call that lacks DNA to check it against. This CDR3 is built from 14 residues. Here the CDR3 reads CASTLGRVGNEQYF.

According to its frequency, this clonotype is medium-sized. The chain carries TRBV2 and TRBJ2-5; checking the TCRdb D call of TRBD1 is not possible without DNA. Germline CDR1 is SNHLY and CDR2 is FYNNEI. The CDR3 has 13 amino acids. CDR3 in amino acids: CASRTPWEETQYF.

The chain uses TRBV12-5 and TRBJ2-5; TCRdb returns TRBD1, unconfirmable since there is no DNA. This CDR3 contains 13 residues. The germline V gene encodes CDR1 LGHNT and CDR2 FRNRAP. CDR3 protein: CASHSGGGETQYF.

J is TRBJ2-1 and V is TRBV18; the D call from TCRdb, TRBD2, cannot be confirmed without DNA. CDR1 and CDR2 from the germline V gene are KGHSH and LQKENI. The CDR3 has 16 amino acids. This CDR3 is CASSSQLAGVYNEQFF.

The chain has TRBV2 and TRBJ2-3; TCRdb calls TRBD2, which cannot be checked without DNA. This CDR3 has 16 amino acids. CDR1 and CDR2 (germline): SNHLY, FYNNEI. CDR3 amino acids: CASTTGTSGVTDTQYF.

CDR3: CASAGRASSYNEQFF. The chain combines TRBV7-9 with TRBJ2-1; TCRdb returns TRBD2, unconfirmable since there is no DNA. The CDR3 has 15 amino acids. CDR1 and CDR2 (germline): SEHNR, FQNEAQ (reference sequence).

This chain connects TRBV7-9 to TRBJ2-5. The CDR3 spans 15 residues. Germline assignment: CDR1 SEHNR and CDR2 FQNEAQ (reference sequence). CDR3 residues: CASSREYRGRETQYF. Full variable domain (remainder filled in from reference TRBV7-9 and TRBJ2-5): DTGVSQNPRHKITKRGQNVTFRCDPISEHNRLYWYRQTLGQGPEFLTYFQNEAQLEKSRLLSDRFSAERPKGSFSTLEIQRTEQGDSAMYLCASSREYRGRETQYFGPGTRLLVL.

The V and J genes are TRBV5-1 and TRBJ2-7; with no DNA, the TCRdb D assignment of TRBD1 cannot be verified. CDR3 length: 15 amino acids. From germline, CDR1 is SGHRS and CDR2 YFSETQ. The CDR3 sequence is CASSPWDSSGDEQYF.